This paragraph reports one T cell receptor beta chain. The assay was immunoSEQ multiplex PCR, and TCRdb's table has in-frame clones only and misses some. This repertoire shows some 2.4 million clones, 90% to 95% found once; its top ten account for approximately 0.35%. This entry is derived from a study of shared clonotypes between healthy human individuals. Germline-derived CDR1 and CDR2 are SGHRS and YFSETQ. V lost 3 bases, J lost 5 bases, and 4 bases stayed unmatched. The CDR3 has 14 residues. The source of this sequence is a man between 18 and 35 years old in good health. Some clones in this sample may be carry-over from other donors' samples. This chain connects TRBV5-1 to TRBJ2-2; TRBD2 agrees at 7 bases. Sequencing was performed on naive CD4+ T cells from PBMCs. Subset here: CD45RA+ positively selected. The CDR3 sequence is CASSWEGWTGELFF. Here the CDR3 DNA reads TGCGCCAGCAGCTGGGAGGGTTGGACCGGGGAGCTGTTTTTT.